Below, 21 T cell receptor beta chains from the same sample are listed, as sequenced in a study of cytomegalovirus exposure and HLA in healthy donors. 13 Jbeta primers and 60 Vbeta primers were used for the PCR. Clones were sequenced by immunoSEQ multiplex PCR, and TCRdb holds only the in-frame ones, with some missing. The table records some 250,000 clones, roughly 82% of them present only once. Source material: PBMCs. These receptors were taken from a woman aged 40 to 50 in good health and CMV-seropositive.

This chain connects TRBV19 to TRBJ1-2; 7 bases match TRBD1. After removal of 5 bases from V and 8 bases from J, the junction contained 11 bases not matched to a gene. The CDR3 length is 14 residues. CDR1 LNHDA and CDR2 SQIVND come from the germline V gene (reference sequence). The CDR3 sequence is CASSAPDRWGGYTF. The CDR3 DNA reads TGTGCCAGTAGTGCACCGGACAGGTGGGGGGGCTACACCTTC. The full variable domain, with the rest looked up from reference TRBV19 and TRBJ1-2, is DGGITQSPKYLFRKEGQNVTLSCEQNLNHDAMYWYRQDPGQGLRLIYYSQIVNDFQKGDIAEGYSVSREKKESFPLTVTSAQKNPTAFYLCASSAPDRWGGYTFGSGTRLTVV.

This clone was found a few times. The CDR3 is CASNPRDRVDEQFF. The CDR3 bases are TGTGCCAGCAACCCGCGGGACAGGGTCGATGAGCAGTTCTTC. The chain is built from TRBV7-9 and TRBJ2-1; 9 bases align to TRBD1. The junction had 9 bases not matched to a gene; V was cut back by 7 bases and J by 8 bases. The V gene's germline CDR1 is SEHNR and CDR2 FQNEAQ (reference sequence). The CDR3 loop spans 14 amino acids. Full variable domain (remainder filled in from reference TRBV7-9 and TRBJ2-1): DTGVSQNPRHKITKRGQNVTFRCDPISEHNRLYWYRQTLGQGPEFLTYFQNEAQLEKSRLLSDRFSAERPKGSFSTLEIQRTEQGDSAMYLCASNPRDRVDEQFFGPGTRLTVL.

The V and J genes are TRBV7-8 and TRBJ2-7, with 7 positions matching TRBD2. Germline CDR1 and CDR2: SGHVS and FQNEAQ. CDR3 length equals 13 residues. The V segment lost 8 bases and the J segment 3 bases; nucleotides outside the gene matches: 7. CDR3 protein: CASGSGNNYEQYF. The DNA for the CDR3 is TGTGCCAGCGGGAGCGGGAATAACTACGAGCAGTACTTC.

The V gene is TRBV6-5, the J gene TRBJ2-1; D not certain. The CDR3 has 15 amino acids. Germline CDR1 is MNHEY and CDR2 is SVGAGI. The ends were cut back, 0 bases at V and 9 bases at J, with 15 bases in the middle. The CDR3 DNA reads as TGTGCCAGCAGTTACTCGAGGAAGGCCGGCGGTGAGCAGTTCTTC. It specifies CASSYSRKAGGEQFF.

To note about this clone: Other DNA sequences from this sample encode an identical CDR3 as well. The chain couples TRBV6-5 to TRBJ2-2; D gene uncertain. The CDR3 sequence is 13 residues long. The V end lost 7 bases, the J end lost 8 bases, and 14 bases lay between the germline ends. Germline lookup yields CDR1 MNHEY and CDR2 SVGAGI. CDR3 region: CASTEPPAGELFF. CDR3 in DNA: TGTGCCAGCACCGAGCCCCCCGCTGGGGAGCTGTTTTTT.

J is TRBJ2-3 and V is TRBV7-3; tentatively, D is TRBD1 (5 bases). The ends were cut back, 5 bases at V and 3 bases at J, with 27 bases in the middle. Germline V gene lookup returns CDR1 SGHTA and CDR2 FQGTGA. The CDR3 is 19 amino acids. The CDR3 reads CASSPVGASSDPRTDTQYF. In DNA, the CDR3 is TGTGCCAGCAGCCCAGTTGGGGCCTCATCTGACCCAAGGACAGATACGCAGTATTTT.

The chain uses TRBV7-2 and TRBJ1-3; the D is unclear. The V end was cut by 1 base, the J end by 1 base, with 8 bases between. The CDR3 length is 15 residues. CDR1 and CDR2 (germline): SGHTA, FQGNSA. The CDR3 DNA is TGTGCCAGCAGCTTAGGAGCGGGGTCTGGAAACACCATATATTTT. This codes for CASSLGAGSGNTIYF.

This chain connects TRBV4-1 to TRBJ1-2; 7 bases are shared with TRBD1. J gave up 8 bases and V 3 bases, and 12 bases lay outside the gene matches. Germline CDR1 MGHRA, CDR2 YSYEKL. CDR3 length: 15 residues. CDR3 sequence (DNA): TGCGCCAGCAGCCATCAGGGCACCGCAGGGGGAGGCTACACCTTC. This translates into CASSHQGTAGGGYTF.

The chain is built from TRBV4-1 and TRBJ2-7; D not certain. Germline assignment: CDR1 MGHRA and CDR2 YSYEKL. The V and J ends lost 1 base and 0 bases respectively, with 10 bases between them. The CDR3 sequence is 15 residues long. CDR3 sequence: CASSQGKGGSYEQYF. CDR3 DNA sequence: TGCGCCAGCAGCCAAGGGAAAGGCGGCTCCTACGAGCAGTACTTC.

As regards this clone: The junction shows a germline mismatch at one end, possibly a read error. The CDR3 spells CSSSFGLASNEQFF. DNA of the CDR3: TGTTCCAGCAGCTTCGGACTAGCGAGTAATGAGCAGTTCTTC. The J gene is TRBJ2-1, the V gene TRBV7-9; 9 nucleotides match TRBD2. CDR1 and CDR2 (germline): SEHNR, FQNEAQ (reference sequence). The CDR3 loop spans 14 amino acids. Complete variable domain (other parts from reference TRBV7-9 and TRBJ2-1): DTGVSQNPRHKITKRGQNVTFRCDPISEHNRLYWYRQTLGQGPEFLTYFQNEAQLEKSRLLSDRFSAERPKGSFSTLEIQRTEQGDSAMYLCSSSFGLASNEQFFGPGTRLTVL.

The J gene is TRBJ2-4, the V gene TRBV19, with D possibly matching TRBD2 (5 bases). Trimming removed 5 bases from V and 0 bases from J, with 11 bases in between. CDR1 and CDR2 (germline): LNHDA, SQIVND (reference sequence). The CDR3 sequence is 15 residues long. This CDR3 is CASSPPGVAKNIQYF. As DNA, the CDR3 is TGTGCCAGTAGTCCACCCGGGGTAGCCAAAAACATTCAGTACTTC.

This clone was seen only once. The chain carries TRBV6-6 and TRBJ2-7; perhaps TRBD2 as D (5 bases). Germline CDR1 reads MNHNY; CDR2 reads SVGAGI (reference sequence). V was shortened by 2 bases and J by 2 bases, with 10 bases between the two germline ends. The CDR3 is 14 amino acids. CDR3 bases: TGTGCCAGCAGTTACGATTCGGGGACCTACGAGCAGTACTTC. It codes for CASSYDSGTYEQYF.

This rearrangement joins TRBV11-3 to TRBJ1-1; D remains ambiguous. The CDR3 has 15 amino acids. Germline CDR1 SGHNT, CDR2 YENEEA. The V and J ends lost 3 bases and 0 bases respectively, with 11 bases between them. CDR3 region: CASSFKQRLNTEAFF. The CDR3 DNA follows: TGTGCCAGCAGCTTCAAGCAGAGGCTGAACACTGAAGCTTTCTTT.

This chain uses TRBV7-9 with TRBJ1-2; 9 bases fit TRBD1. V shed 4 bases and J 6 bases; nucleotides not matched to a gene: 6. This CDR3 contains 14 residues. Germline V gives CDR1 SEHNR, CDR2 FQNEAQ (reference sequence). Here the CDR3 reads CASSSTGGMDGYTF. CDR3 sequence (DNA): TGTGCCAGCAGCTCGACAGGGGGGATGGATGGCTACACCTTC. Combining the CDR3 with reference TRBV7-9 and TRBJ1-2 gives the whole variable domain DTGVSQNPRHKITKRGQNVTFRCDPISEHNRLYWYRQTLGQGPEFLTYFQNEAQLEKSRLLSDRFSAERPKGSFSTLEIQRTEQGDSAMYLCASSSTGGMDGYTFGSGTRLTVV.

The rearrangement links TRBV4-1 to TRBJ2-4; a possible D gene is TRBD2 (6 bases). V lost 1 base and J lost 2, with 15 bases in between. The CDR3 loop spans 17 amino acids. Per the germline V gene, CDR1 is MGHRA and CDR2 is YSYEKL. The DNA of the CDR3 is TGCGCCAGCAGCCAAGGTCGTAGCGGCGGATCCAAAAACATTCAGTACTTC. This translates into CASSQGRSGGSKNIQYF.

Notes on this clone: The sample contains more than one DNA sequence encoding this CDR3. This sequence joins TRBV9 and TRBJ2-1; 7 bases agree with TRBD2. The germline V gene has CDR1 SGDLS and CDR2 YYNGEE. CDR3 length equals 15 residues. V dropped 0 bases and J dropped 0; count of bases not matched to a gene: 0. The CDR3 here is CASSVGLASYNEQFF. CDR3 in DNA: TGTGCCAGCAGCGTAGGACTAGCCTCCTACAATGAGCAGTTCTTC.

This clone was counted between two and nine times. V is TRBV19 and J is TRBJ2-5, with TRBD2 matching over 8 bases. The V gene's germline CDR1 is LNHDA and CDR2 SQIVND (reference sequence). This CDR3 comprises 14 residues. Trimming cost V 5 bases and J 4 bases; bases outside gene matches: 6. The CDR3 DNA is TGTGCCAGTAGTTCCGGGGGGGCCGGAGAGACCCAGTACTTC. The encoded protein is CASSSGGAGETQYF.

The chain has TRBV4-3 and TRBJ1-5; D remains ambiguous. V lost 4 bases and J 0 bases, leaving 4 bases between the germline ends. The germline gives CDR1 LGHNA, CDR2 YSLEER. CDR3 length: 13 residues. The CDR3 DNA follows: TGCGCCAGCAGCCTATATAGCAATCAGCCCCAGCATTTT. Residues: CASSLYSNQPQHF.

The V and J genes are TRBV30 and TRBJ2-7; possibly TRBD1 for D (6 bases). Trimming stripped 7 bases from V and 2 bases from J, with 12 bases between. Germline loops: CDR1 GTSNPN, CDR2 SVGIG (reference sequence). This CDR3 is built from 12 residues. The CDR3 nucleotides are TGTGCCTATTTAAAGGGGGCCTACGAGCAGTACTTC. It translates to CAYLKGAYEQYF. The full variable domain, with the rest looked up from reference TRBV30 and TRBJ2-7, is SQTIHQWPATLVQPVGSPLSLECTVEGTSNPNLYWYRQAAGRGLQLLFYSVGIGQISSEVPQNLSASRPQDRQFILSSKKLLLSDSGFYLCAYLKGAYEQYFGPGTRLTVT.

The rearrangement joins TRBV4-3 to TRBJ2-7; D ambiguous. The V gene's germline CDR1 is LGHNA and CDR2 YSLEER. V dropped 0 bases and J dropped 2 bases, with 8 bases sitting between them. The CDR3 has 14 amino acids. CDR3 sequence reads: CASSQESATYEQYF. CDR3 sequence (DNA): TGCGCCAGCAGCCAAGAGTCAGCGACCTACGAGCAGTACTTC.

The chain carries TRBV30 and TRBJ1-5, with D possibly TRBD1 on 6 matching bases. The CDR3 runs 15 residues. CDR1 is GTSNPN, CDR2 SVGIG, per germline (reference sequence). V was pared by 3 bases and J by 2 bases, with 14 bases between. The CDR3 coding sequence is TGTGCCTGGAGCCCCACAGGGAAAGGCAATCAGCCCCAGCATTTT. This encodes CAWSPTGKGNQPQHF.